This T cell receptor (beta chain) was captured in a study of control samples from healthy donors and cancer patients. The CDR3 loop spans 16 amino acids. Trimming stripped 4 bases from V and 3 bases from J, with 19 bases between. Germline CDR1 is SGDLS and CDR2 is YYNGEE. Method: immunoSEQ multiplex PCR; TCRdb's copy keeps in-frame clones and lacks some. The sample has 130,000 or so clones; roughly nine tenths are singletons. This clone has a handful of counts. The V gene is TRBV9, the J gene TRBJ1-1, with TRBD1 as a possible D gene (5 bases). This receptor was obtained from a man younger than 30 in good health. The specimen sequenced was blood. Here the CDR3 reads CASSPSGGRLDTEAFF. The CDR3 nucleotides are TGTGCCAGCAGCCCCTCGGGGGGGAGACTGGACACTGAAGCTTTCTTT.